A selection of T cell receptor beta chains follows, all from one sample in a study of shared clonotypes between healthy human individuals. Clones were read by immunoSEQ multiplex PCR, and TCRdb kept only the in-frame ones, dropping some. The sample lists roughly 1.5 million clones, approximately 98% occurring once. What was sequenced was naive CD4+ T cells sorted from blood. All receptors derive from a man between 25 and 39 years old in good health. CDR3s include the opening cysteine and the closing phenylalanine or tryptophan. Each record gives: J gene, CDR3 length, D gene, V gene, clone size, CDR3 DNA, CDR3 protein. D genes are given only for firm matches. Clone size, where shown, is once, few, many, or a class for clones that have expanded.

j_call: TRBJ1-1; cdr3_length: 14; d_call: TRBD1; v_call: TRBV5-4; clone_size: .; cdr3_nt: TGTGCCAGCAGCTGGGGACAGACGAACACTGAAGCTTTCTTT; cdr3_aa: CASSWGQTNTEAFF
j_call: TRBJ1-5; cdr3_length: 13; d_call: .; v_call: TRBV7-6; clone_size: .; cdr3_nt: TGTGCCAGCAGTCAGAGTAGCAATCAGCCCCAGCATTTT; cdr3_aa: CASSQSSNQPQHF
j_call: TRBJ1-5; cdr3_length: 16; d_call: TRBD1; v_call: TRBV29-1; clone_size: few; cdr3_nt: TGCAGCTCCACGGGACAGCTTCCCTTATCTAATCAGCCCCAGCATTTT; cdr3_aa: CSSTGQLPLSNQPQHF
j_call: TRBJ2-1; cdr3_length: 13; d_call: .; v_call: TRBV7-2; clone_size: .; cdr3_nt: TGTGCCAGCAGCTTAGAATCACACGGGGGGCAGTTCTTC; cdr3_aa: CASSLESHGGQFF
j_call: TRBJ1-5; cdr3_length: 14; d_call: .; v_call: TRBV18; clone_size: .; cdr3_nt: TGTGCCAGCTCAGATACAGGGCGTAGTCAGCCCCAGCATTTT; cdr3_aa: CASSDTGRSQPQHF
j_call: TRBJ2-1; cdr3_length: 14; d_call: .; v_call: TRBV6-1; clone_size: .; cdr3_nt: TGTGCCAGCGTTAGGTCTGCAGGGTACAATGAGCAGTTCTTC; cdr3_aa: CASVRSAGYNEQFF
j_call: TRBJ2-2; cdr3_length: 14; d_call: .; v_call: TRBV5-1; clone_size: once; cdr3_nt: TGCCCGACCCTCCCCCCCCGCAACACCGGGGAGCTGTTTTTT; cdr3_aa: CPTLPPRNTGELFF
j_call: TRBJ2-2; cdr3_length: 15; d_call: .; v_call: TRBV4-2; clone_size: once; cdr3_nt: TGTGCCAGCAGCCCAAGTCAACCAGGAACCGGGGAGCTGTTTTTT; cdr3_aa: CASSPSQPGTGELFF
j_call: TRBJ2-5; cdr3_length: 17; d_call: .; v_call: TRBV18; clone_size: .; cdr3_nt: TGTGCCAGCTCACCCCTACATCTGACAGAGTACCAAGAGACCCAGTACTTC; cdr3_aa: CASSPLHLTEYQETQYF
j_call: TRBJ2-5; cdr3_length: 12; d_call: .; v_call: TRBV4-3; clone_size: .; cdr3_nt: TGCGCCAGCAGCCAAGGGGGGGAGACCCAGTACTTC; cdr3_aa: CASSQGGETQYF
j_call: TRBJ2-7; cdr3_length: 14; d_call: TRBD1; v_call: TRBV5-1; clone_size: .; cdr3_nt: TGCGCCAGCAGCTTCGGGACAGGCTCCTACGAGCAGTACTTC; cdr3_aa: CASSFGTGSYEQYF
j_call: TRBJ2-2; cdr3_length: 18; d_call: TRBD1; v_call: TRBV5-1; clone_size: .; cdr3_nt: TGCGCCAGCAGCCCAACCCATCGACAGGGGGCTAACACCGGGGAGCTGTTTTTT; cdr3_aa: CASSPTHRQGANTGELFF